The entry below gives a single T cell receptor (beta chain) sequence along with its context. Antigen: not known. The CDR3 loop spans 11 amino acids. The germline V and J ends were trimmed by 4 bases and 5 bases, with 6 bases remaining between them. Germline values: CDR1 WSHSY, CDR2 SAAADI. Profiled with immunoSEQ multiplex PCR; TCRdb holds only in-frame clones, not every one. The data show 56,000 or so clones, roughly 78% seen once. This specimen comes from a study of PD-1 blockade in mismatch repair-deficient tumors. General study results and limits: After pembrolizumab, tumor-resident clones rose rapidly, then generally contracted before radiologic responses.

The receptor comes from an adult with mismatch repair-deficient cancer. Sequenced here: peripheral blood, sampled 4 weeks after starting pembrolizumab. The V and J genes are TRBV10-2 and TRBJ2-7, with a tentative D call TRBD2 (6 bases). CDR3 in amino acids: CASSGRDEQYF. The CDR3 nucleotides read TGCGCCAGCAGTGGGAGGGACGAGCAGTACTTC.